The text below deals with one T cell receptor beta chain. These data belong to a study of control samples from healthy donors and cancer patients. CDR1 is KGHSH, CDR2 LQKENI, per germline. CDR3 length equals 15 residues. Unmatched junction bases numbered 5, after V lost 4 bases and J lost 2 bases. The assay was immunoSEQ multiplex PCR, and TCRdb's table has in-frame clones only and misses some. Altogether under 65,000 clones are present, around 86% being singletons, with the ten largest covering approximately 2.6%. This sequence originates from a woman aged 50 to 60 with lung cancer. The gene calls are TRBV18 and TRBJ2-3; 8 bases are a match to TRBD1. The sample consisted of PBMCs. The CDR3 bases are TGTGCCAGCTCACAGCAGGGGGCTTTCACAGATACGCAGTATTTT. Translation gives CASSQQGAFTDTQYF. Supplemented by reference TRBV18 and TRBJ2-3, the full variable domain reads NAGVMQNPRHLVRRRGQEARLRCSPMKGHSHVYWYRQLPEEGLKFMVYLQKENIIDESGMPKERFSAEFPKEGPSILRIQQVVRGDSAAYFCASSQQGAFTDTQYFGPGTRLTVL.